This T cell receptor (beta chain) was identified during a study of blood T cell repertoires in COVID-19. Sequencing used immunoSEQ multiplex PCR; TCRdb keeps in-frame clones, though not all of them. The repertoire holds more than 110,000 clones, under 85% seen once, with roughly 1.7% in the top ten. This CDR3 region has 16 residues. Looked up from germline, CDR1 is SGDLS and CDR2 is YYNGEE. V trimming: 0 bases; J trimming: 2 bases; junction bases outside the gene matches: 4. The rearrangement uses TRBV9 and TRBJ2-1; TRBD2 matches at 8 bases. The sequence derives from a woman younger than 35 who had been exposed to COVID-19. The sample taken for sequencing was PBMCs or T cells enriched from blood (not recorded which). The CDR3 sequence is CASSVGGSGTYNEQFF. Written as DNA, the CDR3 is TGTGCCAGCAGCGTAGGGGGTAGCGGGACCTACAATGAGCAGTTCTTC.